A single sample gave rise to the 30 T cell receptor beta chains below, sequenced in a study of blood T cell repertoires in COVID-19. Using immunoSEQ multiplex PCR, the repertoire was profiled, and TCRdb retains in-frame clones only, with some absent. Seen here are 250,000 to 400,000 clones, about 87% observed once, and the top ten hold 1.5% to 2%. What was sequenced was peripheral blood. Every receptor here comes from a woman aged 25 to 39 with COVID-19, enrolled during active disease.

The V and J genes are TRBV7-2 and TRBJ1-1, with D possibly TRBD1 on 6 matching bases. Germline values: CDR1 SGHTA, CDR2 FQGNSA. The CDR3 is 15 residues long. Trimming removed 5 bases at V and 4 bases at J, with 17 bases between. The CDR3 loop is CASSRGQSGGTEAFF. CDR3 bases: TGTGCCAGCAGCCGGGGACAATCGGGAGGCACTGAAGCTTTCTTT. The complete variable domain, with remaining parts taken from reference TRBV7-2 and TRBJ1-1, reads GAGVSQSPSNKVTEKGKDVELRCDPISGHTALYWYRQSLGQGLEFLIYFQGNSAPDKSGLPSDRFSAERTGGSVSTLTIQRTQQEDSAVYLCASSRGQSGGTEAFFGQGTRLTVV.

J is TRBJ1-2 and V is TRBV2; 9 bases are a match to TRBD1. The V gene end was trimmed by 2 bases and the J gene end by 2 bases; junction bases not matched to a gene: 6. The CDR3 length is 16 residues. Germline CDR1 is SNHLY and CDR2 is FYNNEI. The CDR3 loop is CASSERGQGNNYGYTF. In DNA form, the CDR3 reads TGTGCCAGCAGTGAAAGAGGACAGGGGAACAACTATGGCTACACCTTC.

The chain carries TRBV5-4 and TRBJ1-1, with D tentatively TRBD1 (5 bases). This CDR3 is built from 15 residues. Germline V gene data show CDR1 as SGHNT and CDR2 as YYREEE (reference sequence). Trimming took off 4 bases at V and 3 bases at J, with 16 bases between the two ends. CDR3 nucleotide sequence: TGTGCCAGCAGCCCGGGGGTCGGGGGAGACACTGAAGCTTTCTTT. Its translation is CASSPGVGGDTEAFF.

This chain connects TRBV18 to TRBJ1-4; TRBD1 matches at 9 bases. The V gene end was trimmed by 1 base and the J gene end by 7 bases; junction bases not matched to a gene: 4. The CDR3 length is 15 residues. Germline CDR1 and CDR2: KGHSH and LQKENI. In nucleotides, the CDR3 is TGTGCCAGCTCACCACGACAGGGGGGCGGTGAAAAACTGTTTTTT. Translating it yields CASSPRQGGGEKLFF. Based on the CDR3 plus reference TRBV18 and TRBJ1-4, the full variable domain is NAGVMQNPRHLVRRRGQEARLRCSPMKGHSHVYWYRQLPEEGLKFMVYLQKENIIDESGMPKERFSAEFPKEGPSILRIQQVVRGDSAAYFCASSPRQGGGEKLFFGSGTQLSVL.

This clone was observed a single time. The chain has TRBV6-6 and TRBJ2-1; 13 nucleotides align to TRBD2. The germline gives CDR1 MNHNY, CDR2 SVGAGI (reference sequence). Germline trimming cut 5 bases from V and 3 bases from J; bases unmatched to any gene: 19. The CDR3 length is 21 residues. CDR3 in DNA: TGTGCCAGCAGTCGACCTCCTCCCGGGACTAGCGGGGCGAACTTCTACAATGAGCAGTTCTTC. Protein product: CASSRPPPGTSGANFYNEQFF.

The chain joins TRBV2 to TRBJ1-4; unclear D gene. Trimming cost V 7 bases and J 8 bases, with 8 bases left between them. The V gene's germline CDR1 is SNHLY and CDR2 FYNNEI. This CDR3 has 11 amino acids. The CDR3: CASIREEKLFF. The CDR3 coding sequence is TGTGCCAGCATTCGGGAGGAAAAACTGTTTTTT.

V and J are TRBV4-1 and TRBJ2-7; possibly TRBD1 for D (6 bases). The CDR3 consists of 15 residues. The germline V gene has CDR1 MGHRA and CDR2 YSYEKL. Trimming took off 0 bases at V and 0 bases at J, with 9 bases between the two ends. DNA for the CDR3: TGCGCCAGCAGCCAAGAGGGCAGGGGCTCCTACGAGCAGTACTTC. Its translation: CASSQEGRGSYEQYF.

The V call is TRBV2, the J call TRBJ2-1; 7 nucleotides match TRBD1. Trimming took 8 bases from V and 2 from J; bases not matched to a gene: 9. CDR1 is SNHLY and CDR2 is FYNNEI in the germline V gene. The CDR3 is 15 residues long. The CDR3 loop is CASQVGQITYNEQFF. In DNA, the CDR3 is TGTGCCAGCCAAGTGGGACAGATAACCTACAATGAGCAGTTCTTC.

This clone has only one observation. The genes are TRBV6-4 and TRBJ1-5; D not certain. Per the germline V gene, CDR1 is MRHNA and CDR2 is SNTAGT. CDR3 length equals 13 residues. The V end lost 4 bases, the J end lost 0 bases, and 4 bases lay between the germline ends. CDR3 amino acids: CASSVYSNQPQHF. The CDR3 nucleotides read TGTGCCAGCAGTGTCTATAGCAATCAGCCCCAGCATTTT.

The gene calls are TRBV6-6 and TRBJ1-3; D is unclear. The CDR3 runs to 11 residues. Between the trimmed V and J ends, which lost 9 bases and 1 base, there was a span of 4 bases. The germline V gene has CDR1 MNHNY and CDR2 SVGAGI (reference sequence). CDR3 in DNA: TGTGCCAGTATGTCTGGAAACACCATATATTTT. As protein: CASMSGNTIYF.

V gene TRBV6-1 combines with J gene TRBJ2-7, with D maybe TRBD1 (6 bases). The ends were cut back, 3 bases at V and 0 bases at J, with 18 bases in the middle. CDR3 length: 17 amino acids. CDR1 and CDR2 from the germline V gene are MNHNS and SASEGT. DNA for the CDR3: TGTGCCAGCAGTGACCGACGACAGGTTACTAACTCCTACGAGCAGTACTTC. Residues: CASSDRRQVTNSYEQYF.

V gene TRBV6-6 combines with J gene TRBJ2-5; possibly TRBD1 for D (6 bases). The V and J ends lost 0 bases and 5 bases respectively, with 13 bases between them. Germline loops: CDR1 MNHNY, CDR2 SVGAGI (reference sequence). The CDR3 length is 15 residues. The CDR3 protein is CASSYSRQGFETQYF. In nucleotides, the CDR3 is TGTGCCAGCAGTTACTCGAGGCAGGGGTTCGAGACCCAGTACTTC.

This sequence joins TRBV6-7 and TRBJ1-2; 9 nucleotides agree with TRBD1. TRBV6-7 is identified as an open reading frame with a role that is uncertain. The CDR3 is 14 residues long. With V trimmed by 2 bases and J by 7 bases, 5 bases remained unmatched. The CDR3 coding sequence is TGTGCCAGCAGTTACCCTGGGACAGGGTGTGGCTACACCTTC. Amino acid sequence: CASSYPGTGCGYTF.

This chain uses TRBV2 with TRBJ1-5, with 7 bases matching TRBD1. Germline V gene lookup returns CDR1 SNHLY and CDR2 FYNNEI. V lost 7 bases and J lost 3; bases outside the gene matches: 9. The CDR3 consists of 15 residues. CDR3 DNA sequence: TGTGCCAGCAACCCAGACAGGGCCTCCAATCAGCCCCAGCATTTT. This translates into CASNPDRASNQPQHF.

Remarks on this clone: The junction differs from germline at one of its ends, possibly a read error. This rearrangement joins TRBV20-1 to TRBJ2-5; D not certain. CDR1 DFQATT and CDR2 SNEGSKA come from the germline V gene (reference sequence). CDR3 length equals 11 residues. In DNA, the CDR3 is TGCAGTGCAAGAGCGTTAGAGACCCAGTACTTC. Protein product: CSARALETQYF.

The chain is built from TRBV5-4 and TRBJ1-1, with TRBD1 as a possible D gene (6 bases). Germline CDR1 SGHNT, CDR2 YYREEE (reference sequence). Between the trimmed V and J ends, which lost 4 bases and 0 bases, there was a span of 16 bases. The CDR3 contains 16 residues. CDR3 bases: TGTGCCAGCAGCCCCGGGACACACCTTTTGAACACTGAAGCTTTCTTT. It is translated as CASSPGTHLLNTEAFF. Complete variable domain (other parts from reference TRBV5-4 and TRBJ1-1): ETGVTQSPTHLIKTRGQQVTLRCSSQSGHNTVSWYQQALGQGPQFIFQYYREEENGRGNFPPRFSGLQFPNYSSELNVNALELDDSALYLCASSPGTHLLNTEAFFGQGTRLTVV.

The chain combines TRBV15 with TRBJ1-1, with D perhaps matching TRBD1 (6 bases). V lost 3 bases and J lost 1, with 12 bases in between. CDR3 length: 15 amino acids. The germline CDR1 and CDR2 sequences are LNHNV and YYDKDF (reference sequence). The CDR3 coding sequence is TGTGCCACCAGCAGTTCGACAGGTGAGAACACTGAAGCTTTCTTT. Protein sequence: CATSSSTGENTEAFF.

This clone was found a few times. As DNA, the CDR3 is TGTGCCAGCAGCTTAGTCGGGGGGGCGAAGGGAAACACCATATATTTT. As protein: CASSLVGGAKGNTIYF. The V and J genes are TRBV7-8 and TRBJ1-3, with D possibly TRBD1 on 6 matching bases. V was pared by 1 base and J by 4 bases, with 14 bases between. The CDR3 loop spans 16 amino acids. Germline V lookup: CDR1 SGHVS, CDR2 FQNEAQ.

This sequence joins TRBV3-1 (or the pseudogene TRBV3-2) and TRBJ2-7, with 10 positions matching TRBD1. This CDR3 is built from 15 residues. CDR1 and CDR2 (germline): LGHDT, YNNKEL (reference sequence). Trimming at V came to 0 bases and at J to 7 bases, leaving 6 bases not matched to a gene. The CDR3 DNA sequence: TGTGCCAGCAGCCAAGATAGGGACAGGGGTCGGGAGCAGTACTTC. Residues: CASSQDRDRGREQYF.

The gene calls are TRBV5-1 and TRBJ2-7; TRBD2 agrees at 8 bases. Germline V lookup: CDR1 SGHRS, CDR2 YFSETQ. Trimming at V came to 3 bases and at J to 0 bases, leaving 26 bases not matched to a gene. The length of the CDR3 is 22 residues. The CDR3 protein is CASSSPGLVTDRPILNSYEQYF. The DNA of the CDR3 is TGCGCCAGCAGCTCTCCGGGACTAGTCACAGACCGACCAATTCTGAACTCCTACGAGCAGTACTTC.

A note on this clone: Other DNA sequences in the same sample also yield this CDR3. The gene calls are TRBV19 and TRBJ1-5, with D unclear. Germline V gives CDR1 LNHDA, CDR2 SQIVND (reference sequence). V lost 3 bases, J lost 1 base, and 7 bases lay in between. The CDR3 has 14 residues. CDR3 sequence reads: CASSMTGSNQPQHF. The CDR3 nucleotides read TGTGCCAGTAGTATGACGGGGAGCAATCAGCCCCAGCATTTT.

The chain is built from TRBV19 and TRBJ1-5, with D possibly TRBD1 on 6 matching bases. Germline values: CDR1 LNHDA, CDR2 SQIVND (reference sequence). With 7 bases removed from V and 1 base from J, the gap between germline ends came to 17 bases. This CDR3 contains 16 residues. CDR3 sequence reads: CASKLGTKGSNQPQHF. CDR3 nucleotides: TGTGCCAGTAAGTTGGGGACAAAAGGCAGCAATCAGCCCCAGCATTTT.

V usage is TRBV19 and J usage is TRBJ1-2; D might be TRBD1 (6 bases). The CDR3 length is 12 residues. V lost 6 bases and J 3 bases, leaving 8 bases between the germline ends. The germline V gene encodes CDR1 LNHDA and CDR2 SQIVND (reference sequence). The CDR3 DNA sequence: TGTGCCAGTAGGGACAGCTACTATGGCTACACCTTC. This codes for CASRDSYYGYTF.

The V and J genes are TRBV3-1 (or the pseudogene TRBV3-2) and TRBJ2-6, with D unresolved. V lost 1 base, J lost 1 base, and 14 bases lay in between. Germline V lookup: CDR1 LGHDT, CDR2 YNNKEL (reference sequence). The CDR3 sequence is 18 residues long. Here the CDR3 reads CASSQVGSYLSGANVLTF. The CDR3 nucleotides read TGTGCCAGCAGCCAAGTCGGTTCCTACCTTTCTGGGGCCAACGTCCTGACTTTC.

The V gene is TRBV5-6, the J gene TRBJ1-6; 7 bases fit TRBD1. The germline gives CDR1 SGHDT, CDR2 YYEEEE. The CDR3 contains 16 residues. The V segment lost 3 bases and the J segment 6 bases; nucleotides outside the gene matches: 9. The CDR3 DNA follows: TGTGCCAGCAGCTCCTCGACCGGGACAGTTAATTCACCCCTCCACTTT. Translated, it gives CASSSSTGTVNSPLHF.

The V and J genes are TRBV24-1 and TRBJ2-1; 10 positions agree with TRBD1. J lost 8 bases, V lost 1 base, and 10 bases had no gene match. The CDR3 consists of 17 residues. Germline CDR1 KGHDR, CDR2 SFDVKD. In nucleotides, the CDR3 is TGTGCCACCAGTGATTTCCCCCCGACAGGGGGCAAGGATGAGCAGTTCTTC. Amino acids: CATSDFPPTGGKDEQFF.

This sequence joins TRBV27 and TRBJ1-5, with a weak D call TRBD1 (5 bases). The CDR3 sequence is 17 residues long. V shed 8 bases and J shed 0 bases, with 20 bases lying between them. Germline-derived CDR1 and CDR2 are MNHEY and SMNVEV (reference sequence). CDR3 region: CASSLRMGGHSNQPQHF. In DNA, the CDR3 is TGTGCCAGCTCTCTAAGAATGGGGGGTCATAGCAATCAGCCCCAGCATTTT.

The CDR3 DNA sequence: TGTGCCAGCTCACCCGGACAGACGTCCTACAATGAGCAGTTCTTC. Its translation is CASSPGQTSYNEQFF. The V call is TRBV18, the J call TRBJ2-1, with D possibly matching TRBD1 (6 bases). V was cut by 3 bases and J by 1 base, with 10 bases left in between. This CDR3 is built from 15 residues. CDR1 and CDR2 (germline): KGHSH, LQKENI. Full variable domain (outside the CDR3, taken from reference TRBV18 and TRBJ2-1): NAGVMQNPRHLVRRRGQEARLRCSPMKGHSHVYWYRQLPEEGLKFMVYLQKENIIDESGMPKERFSAEFPKEGPSILRIQQVVRGDSAAYFCASSPGQTSYNEQFFGPGTRLTVL.

The chain carries TRBV28 and TRBJ2-3; possible D gene TRBD2, 5 bases. CDR1 and CDR2 (germline): MDHEN, SYDVKM. Trimming left V 4 bases short and J 2 bases short, with 10 bases between. This CDR3 has 14 amino acids. CDR3 residues: CASSWEAVTDTQYF. CDR3 DNA sequence: TGTGCCAGCAGTTGGGAAGCGGTCACAGATACGCAGTATTTT.

V gene TRBV2 combines with J gene TRBJ2-3, with D possibly matching TRBD2 (7 bases). Trimming took 2 bases from V and 2 from J, leaving 20 bases between them. The CDR3 has 18 residues. CDR1 and CDR2 (germline): SNHLY, FYNNEI. The CDR3 region has the DNA TGTGCCAGCAGTGAATGGGGGGGCCTCTCGATAGTCACAGATACGCAGTATTTT. This sequence encodes CASSEWGGLSIVTDTQYF.